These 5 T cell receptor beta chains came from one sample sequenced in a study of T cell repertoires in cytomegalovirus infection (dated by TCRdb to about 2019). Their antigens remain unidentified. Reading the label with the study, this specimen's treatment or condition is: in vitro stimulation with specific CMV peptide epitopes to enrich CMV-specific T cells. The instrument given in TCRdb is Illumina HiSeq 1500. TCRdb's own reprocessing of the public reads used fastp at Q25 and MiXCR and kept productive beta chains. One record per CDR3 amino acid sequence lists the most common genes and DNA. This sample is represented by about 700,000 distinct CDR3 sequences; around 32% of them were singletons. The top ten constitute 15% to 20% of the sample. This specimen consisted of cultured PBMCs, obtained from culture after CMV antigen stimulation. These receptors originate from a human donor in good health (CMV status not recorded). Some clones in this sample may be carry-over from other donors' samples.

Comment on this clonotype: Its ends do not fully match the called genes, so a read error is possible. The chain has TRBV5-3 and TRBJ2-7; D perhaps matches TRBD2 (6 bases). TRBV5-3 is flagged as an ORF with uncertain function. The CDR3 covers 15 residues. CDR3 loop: CASSLGGIQSYEQYF. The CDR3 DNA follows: TGTGCCAGCAGCTTGGGGGGTATCCAGTCCTACGAGCAGTACTTC.

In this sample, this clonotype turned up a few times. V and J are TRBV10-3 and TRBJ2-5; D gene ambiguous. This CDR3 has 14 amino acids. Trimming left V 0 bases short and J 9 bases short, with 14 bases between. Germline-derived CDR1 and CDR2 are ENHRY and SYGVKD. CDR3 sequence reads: CAISESERRWAQYF. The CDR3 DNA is TGTGCCATCAGTGAGTCCGAACGGCGCTGGGCCCAGTACTTC.

The CDR3 loop is CASSPQGAIIDTQYF. CDR3 nucleotide sequence: TGTGCCAGCAGCCCCCAGGGGGCGATCATAGATACGCAGTATTTT. V and J are TRBV7-9 and TRBJ2-3, with TRBD1 matching 8 bases. This CDR3 comprises 15 residues. V was pared by 5 bases and J by 5 bases, with 9 bases of the junction left unmatched. Germline CDR1 and CDR2: SEHNR and FQNEAQ (reference sequence). The full variable domain, rest sourced from reference TRBV7-9 and TRBJ2-3, is DTGVSQNPRHKITKRGQNVTFRCDPISEHNRLYWYRQTLGQGPEFLTYFQNEAQLEKSRLLSDRFSAERPKGSFSTLEIQRTEQGDSAMYLCASSPQGAIIDTQYFGPGTRLTVL.

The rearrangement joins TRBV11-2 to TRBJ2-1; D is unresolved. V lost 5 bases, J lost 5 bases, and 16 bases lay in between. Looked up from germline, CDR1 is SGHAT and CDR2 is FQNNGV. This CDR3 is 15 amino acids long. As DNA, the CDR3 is TGTGCCAGCAGCCCTGCCCCCCCGGCCCACAATGAGCAGTTCTTC. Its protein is CASSPAPPAHNEQFF. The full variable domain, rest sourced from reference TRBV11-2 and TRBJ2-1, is EAGVAQSPRYKIIEKRQSVAFWCNPISGHATLYWYQQILGQGPKLLIQFQNNGVVDDSQLPKDRFSAERLKGVDSTLKIQPAKLEDSAVYLCASSPAPPAHNEQFFGPGTRLTVL.

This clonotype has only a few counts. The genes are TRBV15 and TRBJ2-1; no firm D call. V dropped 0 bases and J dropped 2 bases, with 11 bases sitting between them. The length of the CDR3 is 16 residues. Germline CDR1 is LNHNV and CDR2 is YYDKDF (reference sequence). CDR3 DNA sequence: TGTGCCACCAGCAGAGATATGAAATCGCCCTACAATGAGCAGTTCTTC. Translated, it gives CATSRDMKSPYNEQFF.